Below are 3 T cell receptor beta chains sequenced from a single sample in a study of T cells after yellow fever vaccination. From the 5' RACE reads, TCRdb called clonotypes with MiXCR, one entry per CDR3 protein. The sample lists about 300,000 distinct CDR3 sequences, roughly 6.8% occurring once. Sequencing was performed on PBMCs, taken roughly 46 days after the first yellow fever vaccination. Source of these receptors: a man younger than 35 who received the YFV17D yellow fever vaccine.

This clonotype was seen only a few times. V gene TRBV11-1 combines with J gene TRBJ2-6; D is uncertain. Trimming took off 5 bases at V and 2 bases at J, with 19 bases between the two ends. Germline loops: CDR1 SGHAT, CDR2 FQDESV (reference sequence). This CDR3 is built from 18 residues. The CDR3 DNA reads TGTGCCAGCAGCCCAAGCTCGGGCCCAGCAGCTGGGGCCAACGTCCTGACTTTC. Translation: CASSPSSGPAAGANVLTF.

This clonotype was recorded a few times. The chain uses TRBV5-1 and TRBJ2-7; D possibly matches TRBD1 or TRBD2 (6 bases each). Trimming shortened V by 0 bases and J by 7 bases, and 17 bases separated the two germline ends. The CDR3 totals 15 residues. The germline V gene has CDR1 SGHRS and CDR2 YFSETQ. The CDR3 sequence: CASSLGARGEEEQYF. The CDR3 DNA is TGCGCCAGCAGCTTGGGGGCAAGGGGGGAAGAAGAGCAGTACTTC.

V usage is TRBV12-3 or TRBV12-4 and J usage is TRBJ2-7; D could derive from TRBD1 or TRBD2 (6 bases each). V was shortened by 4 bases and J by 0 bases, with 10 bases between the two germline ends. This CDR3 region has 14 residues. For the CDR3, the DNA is TGTGCCAGCAGTTACCCGGGGGCCTCCTACGAGCAGTACTTC. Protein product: CASSYPGASYEQYF.